Listed below are T cell receptor beta chains from one sample, sequenced in a study of T cells after yellow fever vaccination. TCRdb re-called the 5' RACE reads through MiXCR, storing one row per CDR3 protein. The sample lists 250,000 or so distinct CDR3 sequences, roughly 3.5% occurring once. Sequenced material: PBMCs, taken 15 days after the yellow fever booster vaccination. The receptor source for this set is a man younger than 35 who received the YFV17D yellow fever vaccine. Each CDR3 is given without its conserved first and last residue.

TRBV2	TRBJ2-6	ASWGPLANVLT
TRBV7-9	TRBJ2-1	ASSFRTGNEQF
TRBV4-3	TRBJ1-1	ASSQGRGAAEAF
TRBV20-1	TRBJ2-5	SAAQPLETQY
TRBV3-1	TRBJ2-2	ASSRETGELF
TRBV4-2	TRBJ2-7	ASSQESAGSHEQY
TRBV6-1	TRBJ2-1	ASSEMGFEQF
TRBV5-1	TRBJ2-3	ASSPGTGGTDTQY
TRBV4-3	TRBJ2-3	ASSQNLQADTQY
TRBV5-1	TRBJ2-3	ASSSRTSGGIDTQY